Detailed here is one T cell receptor beta chain. These data come from a study of blood T cell repertoires in COVID-19. Turning to the study itself: Whether acute or convalescent, the COVID-19 samples came from the United States, Italy and Spain. Sources were T cells, B-cell-depleted T cells, or PBMCs; the material itself was cDNA or gDNA.

The V gene end was trimmed by 10 bases and the J gene end by 1 base; junction bases not matched to a gene: 14. This CDR3 comprises 17 residues. Germline values: CDR1 LNHDA, CDR2 SQIVND (reference sequence). In the study's own analysis: The assay estimated nucleated cells by amplifying reference gene primers. The data were produced by immunoSEQ multiplex PCR, yet TCRdb's version contains in-frame clones alone and is incomplete. The V and J calls and clone size were taken over from that table, and D and trimming were inferred from the DNA. Among some 85,000 clones, roughly nine tenths were seen once, and the ten largest hold approximately 9.3%.

Sequenced material: peripheral blood. The TCR was taken from a middle-aged man with acute or convalescent COVID-19. This chain joins TRBV19 and TRBJ1-5; 9 bases are a match to TRBD1. DNA for the CDR3: TGTGCCACCGAGACAGGGGGAATTAGCCTCAGCAATCAGCCCCAGCATTTT. Its protein is CATETGGISLSNQPQHF.